What follows is one T cell receptor (beta chain) and its context. The entry originates in a study of T cell clones after liver transplantation. Study-wide context: Immunosuppression withdrawal was tried within 2 years after liver transplantation in this trial. Post-transplant blood was tracked for graft-donor-reactive T cell clones identified in a pre-transplant mixed lymphocyte reaction. Until 12-24 months post-transplant, subjects got standard immunosuppression and no induction. As an antigen-independent comparator, third-party-reactive TCRbeta sequences came from pre-transplant mixed lymphocyte reactions.

The CDR3 extends over 15 amino acids. Germline values: CDR1 PRHDT, CDR2 FYEKMQ (reference sequence). V lost 4 bases and J lost 3; bases outside the gene matches: 9. Assay used: immunoSEQ multiplex PCR; TCRdb lists only in-frame clones, some missing. In the table there are some 20,000 clones, 80% of which are singletons. This clonotype originated in a human patient who received a liver transplant. T cells may partly derive from the graft donor. This rearrangement joins TRBV13 to TRBJ2-7, with 7 nucleotides matching TRBD1. The sample was CD8+ T cells from blood, taken less than 50 months after liver transplant. The CDR3 loop reads CASSSADRDHYEQYF. The CDR3 region has the DNA TGTGCCAGCAGCTCGGCCGACAGGGACCACTACGAGCAGTACTTC. The full variable domain, with the rest looked up from reference TRBV13 and TRBJ2-7, is AAGVIQSPRHLIKEKRETATLKCYPIPRHDTVYWYQQGPGQDPQFLISFYEKMQSDKGSIPDRFSAQQFSDYHSELNMSSLELGDSALYFCASSSADRDHYEQYFGPGTRLTVT.